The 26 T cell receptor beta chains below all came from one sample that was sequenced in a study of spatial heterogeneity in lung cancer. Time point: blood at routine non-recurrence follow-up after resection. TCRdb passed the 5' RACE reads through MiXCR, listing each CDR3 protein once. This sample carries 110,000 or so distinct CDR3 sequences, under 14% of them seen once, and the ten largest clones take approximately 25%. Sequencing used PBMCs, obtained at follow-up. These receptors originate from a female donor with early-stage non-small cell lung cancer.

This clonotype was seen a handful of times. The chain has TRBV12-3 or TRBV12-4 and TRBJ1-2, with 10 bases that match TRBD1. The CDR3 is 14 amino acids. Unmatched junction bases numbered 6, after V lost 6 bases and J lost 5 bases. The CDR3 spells CASRRDRGTYGYTF. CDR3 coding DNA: TGTGCCAGCAGGAGGGACAGGGGAACATATGGCTACACCTTC.

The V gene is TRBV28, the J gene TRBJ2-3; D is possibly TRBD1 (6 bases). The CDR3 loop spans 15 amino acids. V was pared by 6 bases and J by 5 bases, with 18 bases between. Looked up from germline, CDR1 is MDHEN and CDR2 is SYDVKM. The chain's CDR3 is CASRPTGFNRDTQYF. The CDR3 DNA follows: TGTGCCAGCAGACCTACAGGGTTTAACAGAGATACGCAGTATTTT.

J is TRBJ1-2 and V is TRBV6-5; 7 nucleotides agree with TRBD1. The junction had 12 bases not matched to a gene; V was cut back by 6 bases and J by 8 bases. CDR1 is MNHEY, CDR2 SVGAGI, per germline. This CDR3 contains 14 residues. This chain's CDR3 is CASSRNSPTGGYTF. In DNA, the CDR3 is TGTGCCAGCAGCCGAAACTCCCCGACAGGGGGCTACACCTTC.

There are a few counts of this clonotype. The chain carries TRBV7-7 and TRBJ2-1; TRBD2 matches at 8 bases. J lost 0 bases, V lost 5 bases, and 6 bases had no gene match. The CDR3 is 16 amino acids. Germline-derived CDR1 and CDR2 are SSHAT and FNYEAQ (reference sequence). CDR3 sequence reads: CASSPLAGSSYNEQFF. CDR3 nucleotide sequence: TGTGCCAGCAGCCCATTAGCGGGAAGCTCCTACAATGAGCAGTTCTTC.

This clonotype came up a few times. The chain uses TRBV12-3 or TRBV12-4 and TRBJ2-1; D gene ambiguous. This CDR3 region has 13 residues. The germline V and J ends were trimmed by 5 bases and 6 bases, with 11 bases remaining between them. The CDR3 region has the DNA TGTGCCAGCAGTGAAAAGGGTCTCAATGAGCAGTTCTTC. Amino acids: CASSEKGLNEQFF.

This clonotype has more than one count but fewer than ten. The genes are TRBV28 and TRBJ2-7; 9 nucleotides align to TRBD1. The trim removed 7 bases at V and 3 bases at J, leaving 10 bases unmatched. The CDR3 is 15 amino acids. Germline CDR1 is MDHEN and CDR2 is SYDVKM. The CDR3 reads CASTVMGTGNYEQYF. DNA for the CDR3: TGTGCCAGCACCGTGATGGGGACAGGGAACTACGAGCAGTACTTC. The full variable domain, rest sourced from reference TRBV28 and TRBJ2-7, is DVKVTQSSRYLVKRTGEKVFLECVQDMDHENMFWYRQDPGLGLRLIYFSYDVKMKEKGDIPEGYSVSREKKERFSLILESASTNQTSMYLCASTVMGTGNYEQYFGPGTRLTVT.

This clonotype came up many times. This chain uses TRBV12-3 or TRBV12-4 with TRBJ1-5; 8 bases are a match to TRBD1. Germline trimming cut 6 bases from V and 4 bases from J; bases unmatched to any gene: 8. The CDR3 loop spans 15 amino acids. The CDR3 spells CASSKTGDRNQPQHF. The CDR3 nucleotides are TGTGCCAGCAGCAAAACAGGGGACAGGAATCAGCCCCAGCATTTT.

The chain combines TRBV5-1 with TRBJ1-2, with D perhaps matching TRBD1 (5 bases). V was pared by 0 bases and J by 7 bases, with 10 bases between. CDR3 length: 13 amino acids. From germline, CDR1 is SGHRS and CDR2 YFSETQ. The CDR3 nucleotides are TGCGCCAGCAGCTTGGGGCAGGGTAGTGGCTACACCTTC. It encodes CASSLGQGSGYTF.

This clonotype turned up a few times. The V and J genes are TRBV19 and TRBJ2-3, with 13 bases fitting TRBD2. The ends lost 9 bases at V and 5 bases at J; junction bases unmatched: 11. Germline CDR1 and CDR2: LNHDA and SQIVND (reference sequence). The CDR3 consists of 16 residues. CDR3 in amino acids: CASYAGLAGSRDTQYF. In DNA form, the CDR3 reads TGTGCCAGCTATGCGGGACTAGCGGGATCCCGAGATACGCAGTATTTT.

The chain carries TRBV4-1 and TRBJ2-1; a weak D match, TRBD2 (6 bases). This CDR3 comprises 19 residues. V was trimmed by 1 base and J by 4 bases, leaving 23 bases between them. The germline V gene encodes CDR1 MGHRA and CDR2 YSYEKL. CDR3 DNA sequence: TGCGCCAGCAGCCAAGCTCTTCTTTGGGGAGGATTGTTGTACAATGAGCAGTTCTTC. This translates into CASSQALLWGGLLYNEQFF.

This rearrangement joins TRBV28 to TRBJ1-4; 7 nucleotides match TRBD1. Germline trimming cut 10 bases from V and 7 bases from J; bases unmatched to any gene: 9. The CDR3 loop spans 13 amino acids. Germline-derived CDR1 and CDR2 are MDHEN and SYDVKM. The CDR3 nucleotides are TGTGCCAACACGTCAGGGGGTGGTGAAAAACTGTTTTTT. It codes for CANTSGGGEKLFF.

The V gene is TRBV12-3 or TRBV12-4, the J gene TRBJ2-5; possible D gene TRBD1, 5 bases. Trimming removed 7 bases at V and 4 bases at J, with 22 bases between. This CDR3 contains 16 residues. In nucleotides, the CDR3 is TGTGCCAGCAACATAGGGGCTACCCGTGGTTTAGAGACCCAGTACTTC. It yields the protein CASNIGATRGLETQYF.

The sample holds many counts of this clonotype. This CDR3 is CASSRGTGGSDTQYF. The DNA for the CDR3 is TGTGCCAGCAGCCGTGGGACAGGGGGATCAGATACGCAGTATTTT. This chain links TRBV7-6 with TRBJ2-3; 11 bases line up with TRBD1. CDR1 is SGHVS, CDR2 FNYEAQ, per germline. The V segment lost 5 bases and the J segment 4 bases; nucleotides outside the gene matches: 5. This CDR3 is built from 15 residues.

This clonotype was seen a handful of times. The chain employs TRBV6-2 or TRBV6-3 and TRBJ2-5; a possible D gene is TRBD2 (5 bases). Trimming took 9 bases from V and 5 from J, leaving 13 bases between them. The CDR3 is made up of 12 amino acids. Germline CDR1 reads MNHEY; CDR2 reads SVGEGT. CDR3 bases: TGTGCCAGTAAGCGGCCGGTGGAGACCCAGTACTTC. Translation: CASKRPVETQYF.

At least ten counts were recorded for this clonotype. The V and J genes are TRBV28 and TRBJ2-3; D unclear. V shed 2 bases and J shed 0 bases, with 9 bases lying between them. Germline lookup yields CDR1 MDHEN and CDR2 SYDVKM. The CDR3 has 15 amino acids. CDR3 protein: CASSLGSVSTDTQYF. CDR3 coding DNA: TGTGCCAGCAGTTTAGGTTCGGTTAGCACAGATACGCAGTATTTT. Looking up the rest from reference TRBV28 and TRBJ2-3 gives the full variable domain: DVKVTQSSRYLVKRTGEKVFLECVQDMDHENMFWYRQDPGLGLRLIYFSYDVKMKEKGDIPEGYSVSREKKERFSLILESASTNQTSMYLCASSLGSVSTDTQYFGPGTRLTVL.

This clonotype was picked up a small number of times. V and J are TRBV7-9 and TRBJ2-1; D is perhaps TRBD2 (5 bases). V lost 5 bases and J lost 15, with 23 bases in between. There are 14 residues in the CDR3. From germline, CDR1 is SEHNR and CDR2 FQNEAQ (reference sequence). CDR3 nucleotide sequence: TGTGCCAGCAGCGGAGAACTGGCAGGAGGAAGTGTGTTCTTC. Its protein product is CASSGELAGGSVFF.

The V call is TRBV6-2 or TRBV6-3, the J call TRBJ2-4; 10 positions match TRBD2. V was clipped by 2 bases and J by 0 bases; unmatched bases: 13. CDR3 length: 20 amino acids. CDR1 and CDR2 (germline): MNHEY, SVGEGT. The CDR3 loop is CASSYTPWASGSKAKNIQYF. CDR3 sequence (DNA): TGTGCCAGCAGTTACACTCCATGGGCTAGCGGGAGTAAAGCCAAAAACATTCAGTACTTC.

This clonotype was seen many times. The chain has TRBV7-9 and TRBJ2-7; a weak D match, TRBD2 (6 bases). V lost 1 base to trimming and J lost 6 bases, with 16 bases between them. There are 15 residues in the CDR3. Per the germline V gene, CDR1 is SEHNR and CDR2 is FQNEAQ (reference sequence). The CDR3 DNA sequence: TGTGCCAGCAGCTTAGTATCCGGGAGCATTATCGAGCAGTACTTC. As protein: CASSLVSGSIIEQYF.

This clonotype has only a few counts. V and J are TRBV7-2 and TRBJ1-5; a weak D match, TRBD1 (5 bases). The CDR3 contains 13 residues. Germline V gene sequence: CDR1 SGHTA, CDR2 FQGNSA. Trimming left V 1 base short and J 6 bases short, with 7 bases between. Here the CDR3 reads CASSLGGSQPQHF. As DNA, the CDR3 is TGTGCCAGCAGCTTAGGGGGGAGTCAGCCCCAGCATTTT.

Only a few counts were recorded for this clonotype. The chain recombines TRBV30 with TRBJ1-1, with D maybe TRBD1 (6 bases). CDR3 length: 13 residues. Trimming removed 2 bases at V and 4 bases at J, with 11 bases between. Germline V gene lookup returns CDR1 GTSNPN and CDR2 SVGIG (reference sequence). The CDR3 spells CAWSFGTSTEAFF. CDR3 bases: TGTGCCTGGAGTTTCGGGACAAGCACTGAAGCTTTCTTT. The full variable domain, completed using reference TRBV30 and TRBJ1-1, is SQTIHQWPATLVQPVGSPLSLECTVEGTSNPNLYWYRQAAGRGLQLLFYSVGIGQISSEVPQNLSASRPQDRQFILSSKKLLLSDSGFYLCAWSFGTSTEAFFGQGTRLTVV.

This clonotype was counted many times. The CDR3 reads CASSQGGSNSYEQYF. The CDR3, as DNA: TGTGCCAGCAGCCAAGGGGGCAGTAACTCCTACGAGCAGTACTTC. The J gene is TRBJ2-7, the V gene TRBV4-2, with a weak D call TRBD1 (5 bases). The CDR3 contains 15 residues. CDR1 is LGHNA, CDR2 YNFKEQ, per germline. Between the trimmed V and J ends, which lost 1 base and 0 bases, there was a span of 10 bases.

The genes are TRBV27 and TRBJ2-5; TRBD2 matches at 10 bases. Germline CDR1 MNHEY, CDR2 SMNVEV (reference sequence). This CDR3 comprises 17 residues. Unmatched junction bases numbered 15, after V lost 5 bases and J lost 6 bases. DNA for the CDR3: TGTGCCAGCAGTCCGCCAGCACTAGCGGGACTTGGAAAGACCCAGTACTTC. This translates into CASSPPALAGLGKTQYF.

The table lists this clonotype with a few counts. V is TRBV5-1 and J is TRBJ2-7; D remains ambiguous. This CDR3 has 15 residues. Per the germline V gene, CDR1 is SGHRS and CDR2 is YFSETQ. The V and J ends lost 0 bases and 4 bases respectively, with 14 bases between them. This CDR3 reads CASSLDANTFYEQYF. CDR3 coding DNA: TGCGCCAGCAGCTTGGACGCGAACACCTTTTACGAGCAGTACTTC.

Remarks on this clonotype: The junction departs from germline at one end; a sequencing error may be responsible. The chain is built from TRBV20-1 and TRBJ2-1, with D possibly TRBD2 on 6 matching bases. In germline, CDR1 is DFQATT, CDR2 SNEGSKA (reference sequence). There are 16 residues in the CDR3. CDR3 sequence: CSARDTQTRQRNEQLF. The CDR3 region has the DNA TGCAGTGCTAGAGATACTCAGACTAGACAACGCAATGAGCAGCTCTTC.

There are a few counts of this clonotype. For the CDR3, the DNA is TGCGCCAGCAGTGAGTCCAGGGGCTACGAGCAGTACTTC. Translation gives CASSESRGYEQYF. The chain has TRBV10-1 and TRBJ2-7; tentatively, D is TRBD1 (6 bases). CDR1 WNHNN and CDR2 SYGVQD come from the germline V gene (reference sequence). The CDR3 contains 13 residues. The V end was cut by 0 bases, the J end by 3 bases, with 6 bases between.

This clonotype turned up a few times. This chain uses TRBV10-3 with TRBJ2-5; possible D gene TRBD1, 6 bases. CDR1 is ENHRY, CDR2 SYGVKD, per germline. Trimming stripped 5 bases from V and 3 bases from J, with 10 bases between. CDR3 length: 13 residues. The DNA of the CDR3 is TGTGCCATCAGTTCGACAGGAAAAGAGACCCAGTACTTC. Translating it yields CAISSTGKETQYF.